Shown below are 20 T cell receptor beta chains from a single sample sequenced in a study of early T cells in non-severe SARS-CoV-2 infection (dated by TCRdb to about 2021). Library construction relied on 5' RACE. Sequencing used a NextSeq 500. In-frame beta chains were kept once TCRdb had trimmed the public reads at Q25 with fastp and called clones with MiXCR. One record per CDR3 amino acid sequence lists the most common genes and DNA. Here the sample has about 32,000 distinct CDR3 sequences; around 9% occur a single time. Approximately 13% of the sample comes from the top ten. The specimen was whole blood. These receptors originate from an adult who was a healthcare worker with PCR-confirmed SARS-CoV-2 infection or an uninfected control (not recorded which).

This clonotype was detected many times. The chain employs TRBV5-1 and TRBJ2-7; D possibly corresponds to TRBD1 (6 bases). Germline CDR1 reads SGHRS; CDR2 reads YFSETQ. This CDR3 spans 14 amino acids. Trimming cost V 4 bases and J 2 bases, with 13 bases left between them. The CDR3 DNA sequence: TGCGCCAGCAGCACCCGACAGGAGGCCTACGAGCAGTACTTC. This encodes CASSTRQEAYEQYF.

This clonotype was recorded many times. V usage is TRBV4-1 and J usage is TRBJ2-7, with no clear D. Germline-derived CDR1 and CDR2 are MGHRA and YSYEKL. Trimming took 0 bases from V and 6 from J, leaving 9 bases between them. The length of the CDR3 is 13 residues. The CDR3 DNA follows: TGCGCCAGCAGCCAAGAACGTCGTGGCGAGCAGTACTTC. Translating it yields CASSQERRGEQYF.

This clonotype was counted at least ten times. The rearrangement joins TRBV20-1 to TRBJ1-2; D is undetermined. CDR3 length equals 15 residues. Germline CDR1 reads DFQATT; CDR2 reads SNEGSKA (reference sequence). Trimming stripped 1 base from V and 6 bases from J, with 18 bases between. The CDR3 bases are TGCAGTGCTAGAGTTTGGGGTCTAGGTGGAGATGGCTACACCTTC. It codes for CSARVWGLGGDGYTF.

V gene TRBV27 combines with J gene TRBJ2-3, with TRBD2 as a possible D gene (6 bases). This CDR3 is 15 amino acids long. Germline-derived CDR1 and CDR2 are MNHEY and SMNVEV (reference sequence). The V end was cut by 9 bases, the J end by 3 bases, with 19 bases between. In nucleotides, the CDR3 is TGTGCCAGTACGCGGGGAGGTGTTATGACAGATACGCAGTATTTT. It is translated as CASTRGGVMTDTQYF.

In its sample, this clonotype was seen a few times. This rearrangement joins TRBV11-2 to TRBJ2-3; D is possibly TRBD2 (6 bases). V lost 1 base and J 2 bases, leaving 10 bases between the germline ends. CDR3 length equals 15 residues. Germline V gives CDR1 SGHAT, CDR2 FQNNGV. CDR3 sequence: CASSLVRDFTDTQYF. The CDR3 DNA is TGTGCCAGCAGCTTAGTGCGGGACTTCACAGATACGCAGTATTTT.

This clonotype was counted ten times or more. The rearrangement links TRBV7-2 to TRBJ1-5; D unresolved. This CDR3 is built from 13 residues. Germline V gene data show CDR1 as SGHTA and CDR2 as FQGNSA. With 4 bases removed from V and 6 bases from J, the gap between germline ends came to 10 bases. CDR3 loop: CASSSARFQPQHF. The CDR3 DNA reads as TGTGCCAGCAGCTCGGCTCGGTTTCAGCCCCAGCATTTT.

This clonotype has a count of ten or more. CDR3 region: CASNDNQPQHF. The CDR3 region has the DNA TGTGCCAGTAACGACAATCAGCCCCAGCATTTT. This sequence joins TRBV19 and TRBJ1-5; D gene uncertain. V was trimmed by 7 bases and J by 3 bases, leaving 4 bases between them. The CDR3 totals 11 residues. From germline, CDR1 is LNHDA and CDR2 SQIVND (reference sequence).

Points on this clonotype: A much more abundant neighbour one base away suggests this may be a read error. This chain joins TRBV3-1 and TRBJ2-1; 9 bases align to TRBD1. Germline loops: CDR1 LGHDT, CDR2 YNNKEL (reference sequence). V shed 7 bases, J shed 5 bases, and the junction held 3 bases outside the gene matches. The CDR3 sequence is 13 residues long. As DNA, the CDR3 is TGTGCCAGCAACAGGGGGCGAGACAATGAGCAGTTCTTC. Translating gives CASNRGRDNEQFF.

This clonotype was found many times. J is TRBJ1-6 and V is TRBV5-6; no firm D call. Trimming removed 2 bases at V and 9 bases at J, with 15 bases between. Germline V gene lookup returns CDR1 SGHDT and CDR2 YYEEEE. The CDR3 is 15 residues long. CDR3 sequence reads: CASSFHQAVSSPLHF. CDR3 nucleotide sequence: TGTGCCAGCAGCTTCCATCAAGCAGTCAGTTCACCCCTCCACTTT.

Details on this clonotype: A read error may be the cause here, since a much bigger clone is one base away. Since the CDR3 does not end with the conserved phenylalanine or tryptophan, this likely comes from a read error. The chain couples TRBV4-1 to TRBJ2-7, with 10 bases identical to TRBD2. V lost 4 bases, J lost 3 bases, and 6 bases stayed unmatched. The germline V gene encodes CDR1 MGHRA and CDR2 YSYEKL. CDR3 length: 15 residues. This chain's CDR3 is CASSLTSGDLYEQYL. The CDR3 nucleotides read TGCGCCAGCAGCCTCACTAGCGGGGATCTCTACGAGCAGTACTTG.

The chain carries TRBV7-7 and TRBJ2-7, with D uncertain. The germline V and J ends were trimmed by 3 bases and 0 bases, with 9 bases remaining between them. The CDR3 spans 14 residues. Germline loops: CDR1 SSHAT, CDR2 FNYEAQ (reference sequence). The CDR3 nucleotides are TGTGCCAGCAGCTTTGATGTCCACTCCTACGAGCAGTACTTC. It translates to CASSFDVHSYEQYF.

This clonotype was counted at least ten times. The rearrangement uses TRBV3-1 and TRBJ2-7; maybe TRBD2 (5 bases). The CDR3 has 12 amino acids. Trimming pared 3 bases from V and 6 bases from J, leaving 9 bases between. The germline CDR1 and CDR2 sequences are LGHDT and YNNKEL (reference sequence). The CDR3 nucleotides are TGTGCCAGCAGCCATGAGGGTAGCGAGCAGTACTTC. The encoded protein is CASSHEGSEQYF.

In its sample, this clonotype was seen a few times. The chain recombines TRBV7-3 with TRBJ2-5, with D tentatively TRBD2 (6 bases). Looked up from germline, CDR1 is SGHTA and CDR2 is FQGTGA. V gave up 4 bases and J gave up 4 bases, with 13 bases separating them. The CDR3 consists of 14 residues. CDR3: CASSSGLFGETQYF. For the CDR3, the DNA is TGTGCCAGCAGCTCGGGACTCTTCGGAGAGACCCAGTACTTC.

This clonotype was counted many times. The gene calls are TRBV30 and TRBJ2-7; 9 bases map to TRBD1. Germline V gene lookup returns CDR1 GTSNPN and CDR2 SVGIG (reference sequence). V dropped 0 bases and J dropped 3; count of bases not matched to a gene: 6. The CDR3 has 15 residues. The DNA of the CDR3 is TGTGCCTGGAGTGTAGACAGGGGGGCATTCTACGAGCAGTACTTC. It is translated as CAWSVDRGAFYEQYF.

The chain has TRBV30 and TRBJ1-4; a weak D match, TRBD1 (6 bases). V was trimmed by 5 bases and J by 8 bases, leaving 12 bases between them. The germline gives CDR1 GTSNPN, CDR2 SVGIG (reference sequence). The CDR3 has 12 residues. The CDR3 loop is CAWAGTQEKLFF. CDR3 nucleotide sequence: TGTGCCTGGGCCGGGACACAAGAAAAACTGTTTTTT.

The gene calls are TRBV5-6 and TRBJ2-1; D might be TRBD1 or TRBD2, each matching 6 bases. This CDR3 spans 15 amino acids. Germline loops: CDR1 SGHDT, CDR2 YYEEEE. V lost 6 bases, J lost 4 bases, and 17 bases lay in between. CDR3 DNA sequence: TGTGCCAGCACCTTCCTTTGGGGGGCGTACAATGAGCAGTTCTTC. The encoded protein is CASTFLWGAYNEQFF.

This clonotype was counted ten times or more. The chain has TRBV18 and TRBJ2-1; perhaps TRBD1 as D (5 bases). The germline V and J ends were trimmed by 3 bases and 7 bases, with 16 bases remaining between them. CDR1 and CDR2 from the germline V gene are KGHSH and LQKENI. There are 15 residues in the CDR3. CDR3 bases: TGTGCCAGCTCACCCAGGGTCACATCTAGGAATGAGCAGTTCTTC. This gives the protein CASSPRVTSRNEQFF.

The chain couples TRBV7-9 to TRBJ1-4, with 8 bases fitting TRBD1. CDR3 length equals 14 residues. Trimming cost V 5 bases and J 8 bases; bases outside gene matches: 7. Germline V CDR1 and CDR2: SEHNR, FQNEAQ (reference sequence). The CDR3 DNA reads TGTGCCAGCAGCCGGGACAGGAGTGCAGAAAAACTGTTTTTT. Translation gives CASSRDRSAEKLFF.

This clonotype has a count of ten or more. The chain combines TRBV7-3 with TRBJ2-6; 8 bases line up with TRBD2. Looked up from germline, CDR1 is SGHTA and CDR2 is FQGTGA. CDR3 size: 15 residues. Trimming removed 6 bases from V and 1 base from J; junction bases left unmatched: 2. The chain's CDR3 is CASSTSGSGANVLTF. For the CDR3, the DNA is TGTGCCAGCAGTACTAGCGGATCTGGGGCCAACGTCCTGACTTTC.

This clonotype was observed many times. The V call is TRBV12-3 or TRBV12-4, the J call TRBJ2-7, with D perhaps TRBD1 (6 bases). This CDR3 has 14 residues. Trimming shortened V by 6 bases and J by 4 bases, and 16 bases separated the two germline ends. CDR3 residues: CASRAFQGRYEQYF. As DNA, the CDR3 is TGTGCCAGCAGAGCCTTTCAGGGGCGTTACGAGCAGTACTTC.